The sequence of this TCR beta chain was determined in a study of blood T cell repertoires in COVID-19. The overall study: Nucleic acid was either cDNA or gDNA, and it came from T cells, B-cell-depleted T cells, or PBMCs.

Germline V lookup: CDR1 SGHTA, CDR2 FQGNSA. The CDR3 totals 14 residues. The V and J ends lost 5 bases and 5 bases, in that order; junction bases with no gene match: 6. TCRdb's copy holds only in-frame clones and misses some; the assay was immunoSEQ multiplex PCR. The sample lists about 100,000 clones, around four fifths occurring once. The sequence derives from a man aged 65 to 79 with active or convalescent COVID-19. V and J are TRBV7-2 and TRBJ2-7; 10 nucleotides line up with TRBD1. Sequencing was done on a sample of peripheral blood. CDR3: CASSPGTGAHEQYF. CDR3 DNA: TGTGCCAGCAGCCCGGGGACAGGGGCCCACGAGCAGTACTTC.